One and the same sample provided the 16 T cell receptor beta chains below, sequenced in a study of beta chain features in type 1 diabetes. The study's findings and limits: Researchers report that Type 1 diabetes patients had moderately but significantly shorter TCRB CDR3s across all four CD4+ subsets.

The antigens these receptors bind are not known. The whole isolated RNA underwent reverse transcription, so sequencing captured expressed TCRB transcripts. TCRdb's copy holds only in-frame clones and misses some; the assay was immunoSEQ multiplex PCR. The table records over 200,000 clones, approximately 11% of them present only once. The specimen was naive CD4+ T cells from blood. These receptors all come from a man aged 30-40 years with type 1 diabetes.

This clone occurred a few times. This chain links TRBV7-3 with TRBJ2-1; perhaps TRBD2 as D (5 bases). Germline CDR1 SGHTA, CDR2 FQGTGA. V gave up 4 bases and J gave up 7 bases, with 11 bases separating them. This CDR3 spans 13 amino acids. The CDR3 coding sequence is TGTGCCAGCAGCTACGGGTCGGGGAATGAGCAGTTCTTC. Protein sequence: CASSYGSGNEQFF.

Only a few counts were recorded for this clone. The CDR3 nucleotides read TGTGCCAGCAGCGATCCGGGACTTGGAAAACTGTTTTTT. Translated, it gives CASSDPGLGKLFF. The chain couples TRBV7-9 to TRBJ1-4, with D possibly being TRBD1 (5 bases). CDR1 is SEHNR, CDR2 FQNEAQ, per germline (reference sequence). The CDR3 spans 13 residues. Trimming shortened V by 5 bases and J by 10 bases, and 14 bases separated the two germline ends.

The chain uses TRBV14 and TRBJ2-2; 11 nucleotides align to TRBD1. Germline V gene data show CDR1 as SGHDN and CDR2 as FVKESK. The CDR3 runs to 16 residues. J gave up 3 bases and V 2 bases, and 2 bases lay outside the gene matches. CDR3 loop: CASSQRGQGDTGELFF. The CDR3 region has the DNA TGTGCCAGCAGCCAACGGGGACAGGGGGACACCGGGGAGCTGTTTTTT.

This clone was recorded a few times. V is TRBV28 and J is TRBJ1-2; a possible D gene is TRBD1 (6 bases). CDR3 length: 13 amino acids. Trimming took 10 bases from V and 8 from J, leaving 20 bases between them. The germline V gene has CDR1 MDHEN and CDR2 SYDVKM. Here the CDR3 reads CAIFGQPYGGYTF. CDR3 sequence (DNA): TGTGCCATCTTTGGACAGCCCTATGGCGGCTACACCTTC.

This clone has only a few counts. Written as DNA, the CDR3 is TGTGCCAGCACCCCGGGACAGGGGGTTAGCGAGCAGTACTTC. This encodes CASTPGQGVSEQYF. The chain joins TRBV2 to TRBJ2-7; 11 bases map to TRBD1. In germline, CDR1 is SNHLY, CDR2 FYNNEI. V was pared by 7 bases and J by 6 bases, with 8 bases of the junction left unmatched. The CDR3 has 14 residues.

This clone was counted a single time. The rearrangement joins TRBV27 to TRBJ1-1, with D possibly matching TRBD1 (5 bases). Per the germline V gene, CDR1 is MNHEY and CDR2 is SMNVEV (reference sequence). Trimming removed 1 base at V and 1 base at J, with 10 bases between. This CDR3 contains 15 residues. The DNA of the CDR3 is TGTGCCAGCAGTTTATTTGGGGGGTCGAACACTGAAGCTTTCTTT. This gives the protein CASSLFGGSNTEAFF.

The chain combines TRBV29-1 with TRBJ1-5, with a possible D match to TRBD1 (6 bases). This CDR3 has 13 residues. The V gene lost 3 bases and the J gene lost 1 base, with 7 bases spanning the gap. The germline gives CDR1 SQVTM, CDR2 ANQGSEA. The CDR3 region is CSVEQGSNQPQHF. Here the CDR3 DNA reads TGCAGCGTTGAGCAGGGGAGCAATCAGCCCCAGCATTTT.

This chain uses TRBV29-1 with TRBJ2-1, with 10 bases aligning to TRBD2. The V gene's germline CDR1 is SQVTM and CDR2 ANQGSEA. The CDR3 spans 15 residues. Trimming removed 4 bases from V and 2 bases from J; junction bases left unmatched: 5. The CDR3 DNA sequence: TGCAGCGTTGGGAGTAGCGGGGGGACCTACAATGAGCAGTTCTTC. It codes for CSVGSSGGTYNEQFF.

V is TRBV18 and J is TRBJ1-1; no reliable D call. The V gene lost 3 bases and the J gene lost 6 bases, with 5 bases spanning the gap. The CDR3 sequence is 11 residues long. The germline V gene has CDR1 KGHSH and CDR2 LQKENI. In DNA form, the CDR3 reads TGTGCCAGCTCACCGGGCGCTGAAGCTTTCTTT. Encoded protein: CASSPGAEAFF.

The rearrangement links TRBV7-9 to TRBJ2-1, with D perhaps TRBD1 (5 bases). Germline CDR1 is SEHNR and CDR2 is FQNEAQ (reference sequence). V dropped 2 bases and J dropped 11 bases, with 19 bases sitting between them. CDR3 length equals 15 residues. The CDR3 protein is CASSLLNLGQGQQFF. The CDR3 DNA sequence: TGTGCCAGCAGCTTATTGAACCTTGGGCAGGGCCAGCAGTTCTTC. The full variable domain, with the rest looked up from reference TRBV7-9 and TRBJ2-1, is DTGVSQNPRHKITKRGQNVTFRCDPISEHNRLYWYRQTLGQGPEFLTYFQNEAQLEKSRLLSDRFSAERPKGSFSTLEIQRTEQGDSAMYLCASSLLNLGQGQQFFGPGTRLTVL.

This clone was seen a few times. The J gene is TRBJ2-3, the V gene TRBV15; 8 nucleotides match TRBD2. The CDR3 loop spans 14 amino acids. Germline V gene sequence: CDR1 LNHNV, CDR2 YYDKDF (reference sequence). V was clipped by 6 bases and J by 4 bases; unmatched bases: 6. CDR3 DNA: TGTGCCACCAGGGGTCGGGGGGGATCAGATACGCAGTATTTT. This gives the protein CATRGRGGSDTQYF.

The rearrangement links TRBV5-1 to TRBJ2-5; 9 bases align to TRBD2. In germline, CDR1 is SGHRS, CDR2 YFSETQ. The CDR3 is 15 residues long. The junction had 5 bases not matched to a gene; V was cut back by 1 base and J by 4 bases. Written as DNA, the CDR3 is TGCGCCAGCAGCTTGCAGCGGGGGGCTGGAGAGACCCAGTACTTC. Translating gives CASSLQRGAGETQYF.

The chain links TRBV7-9 to TRBJ2-1, with D possibly being TRBD1 (6 bases). CDR1 is SEHNR and CDR2 is FQNEAQ in the germline V gene (reference sequence). The V and J ends lost 2 bases and 12 bases respectively, with 20 bases between them. The CDR3 extends over 15 amino acids. Here the CDR3 reads CASSLFLVGPGAQFF. CDR3 in DNA: TGTGCCAGCAGCTTATTTCTCGTGGGGCCAGGGGCGCAGTTCTTC.

The CDR3 here is CASRPTTGDNSPLHF. The CDR3 coding sequence is TGTGCCAGCCGCCCCACGACAGGGGATAATTCACCCCTCCACTTT. This chain connects TRBV28 to TRBJ1-6; 8 positions agree with TRBD1. Germline CDR1 MDHEN, CDR2 SYDVKM. Trimming at V came to 8 bases and at J to 5 bases, leaving 8 bases not matched to a gene. This CDR3 has 15 residues.

The chain combines TRBV6-1 with TRBJ1-2; maybe TRBD1 (5 bases). V was clipped by 4 bases and J by 8 bases, with 14 bases between them. This CDR3 is 13 amino acids long. The germline V gene has CDR1 MNHNS and CDR2 SASEGT. CDR3 protein: CASSAQVQEGYTF. CDR3 bases: TGTGCCAGCAGTGCACAGGTCCAAGAAGGCTACACCTTC.

This chain links TRBV23-1 with TRBJ1-4; no definite D call. TRBV23-1 is filed as an ORF, its function uncertain. This CDR3 has 17 residues. The V end was cut by 0 bases, the J end by 4 bases, with 15 bases between. For the CDR3, the DNA is TGCGCCAGCAGTCAATCCTGGGGAGATCATGTTAATGAAAAACTGTTTTTT. Translation: CASSQSWGDHVNEKLFF.